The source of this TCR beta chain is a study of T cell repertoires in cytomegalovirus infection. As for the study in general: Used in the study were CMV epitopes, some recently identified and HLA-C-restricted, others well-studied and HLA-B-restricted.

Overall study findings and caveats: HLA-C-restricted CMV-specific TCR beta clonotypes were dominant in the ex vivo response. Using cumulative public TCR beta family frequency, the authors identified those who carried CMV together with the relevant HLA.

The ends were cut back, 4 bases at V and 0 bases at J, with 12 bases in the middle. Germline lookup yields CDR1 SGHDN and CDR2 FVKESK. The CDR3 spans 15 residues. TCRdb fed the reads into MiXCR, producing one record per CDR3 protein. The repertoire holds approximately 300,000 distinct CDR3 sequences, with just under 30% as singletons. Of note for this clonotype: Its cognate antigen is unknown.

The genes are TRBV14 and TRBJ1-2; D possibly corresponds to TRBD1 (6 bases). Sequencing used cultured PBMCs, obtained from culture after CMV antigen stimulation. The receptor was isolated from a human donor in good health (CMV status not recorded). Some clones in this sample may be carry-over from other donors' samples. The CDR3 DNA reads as TGTGCCAGCAGCCTCGGACAGCAGCCTAACTATGGCTACACCTTC. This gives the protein CASSLGQQPNYGYTF.